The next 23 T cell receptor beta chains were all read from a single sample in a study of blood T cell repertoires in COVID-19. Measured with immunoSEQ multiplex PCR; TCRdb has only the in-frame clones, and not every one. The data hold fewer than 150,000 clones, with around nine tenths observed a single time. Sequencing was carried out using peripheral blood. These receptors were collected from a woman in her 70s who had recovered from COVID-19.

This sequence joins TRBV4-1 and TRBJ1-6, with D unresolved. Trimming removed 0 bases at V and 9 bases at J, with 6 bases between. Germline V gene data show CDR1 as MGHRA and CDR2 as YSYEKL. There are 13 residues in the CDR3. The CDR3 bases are TGCGCCAGCAGCCAAGATCTTATTTCACCCCTCCACTTT. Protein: CASSQDLISPLHF.

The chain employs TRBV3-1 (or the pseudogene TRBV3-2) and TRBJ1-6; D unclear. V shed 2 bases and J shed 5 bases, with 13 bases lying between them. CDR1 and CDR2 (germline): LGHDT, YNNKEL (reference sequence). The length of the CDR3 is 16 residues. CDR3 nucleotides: TGTGCCAGCAGCCAAAAGACACAGCCGAATAATTCACCCCTCCACTTT. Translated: CASSQKTQPNNSPLHF.

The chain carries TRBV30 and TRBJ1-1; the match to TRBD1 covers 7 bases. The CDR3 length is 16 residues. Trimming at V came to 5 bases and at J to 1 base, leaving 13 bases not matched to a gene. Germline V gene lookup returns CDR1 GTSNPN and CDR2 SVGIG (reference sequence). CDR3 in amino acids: CAWAKGAGWRNTEAFF. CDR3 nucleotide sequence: TGTGCCTGGGCCAAGGGGGCGGGTTGGCGGAACACTGAAGCTTTCTTT.

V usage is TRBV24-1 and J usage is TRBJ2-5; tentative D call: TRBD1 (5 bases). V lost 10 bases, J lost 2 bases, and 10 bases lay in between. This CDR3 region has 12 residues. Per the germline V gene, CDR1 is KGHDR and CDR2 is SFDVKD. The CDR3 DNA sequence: TGTGCCACAGCAGGGAATCAAGAGACCCAGTACTTC. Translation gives CATAGNQETQYF.

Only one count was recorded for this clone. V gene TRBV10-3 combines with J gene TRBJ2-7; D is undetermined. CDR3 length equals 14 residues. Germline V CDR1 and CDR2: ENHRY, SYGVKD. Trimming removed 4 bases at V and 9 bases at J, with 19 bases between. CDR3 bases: TGTGCCATCAGTGCGAAGACCGAGGTCAGCAGGCAGTACTTC. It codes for CAISAKTEVSRQYF.

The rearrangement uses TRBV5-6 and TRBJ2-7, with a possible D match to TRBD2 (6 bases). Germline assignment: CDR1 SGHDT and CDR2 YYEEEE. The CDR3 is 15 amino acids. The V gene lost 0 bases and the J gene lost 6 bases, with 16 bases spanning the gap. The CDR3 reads CASSLEGRWRAEQYF. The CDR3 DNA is TGTGCCAGCAGCTTGGAGGGGCGATGGAGGGCCGAGCAGTACTTC.

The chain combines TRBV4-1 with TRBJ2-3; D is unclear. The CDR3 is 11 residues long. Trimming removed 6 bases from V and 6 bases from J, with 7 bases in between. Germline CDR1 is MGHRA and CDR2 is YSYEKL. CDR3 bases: TGCGCCAGCAGGGAGTGGGATACGCAGTATTTT. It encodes CASREWDTQYF.

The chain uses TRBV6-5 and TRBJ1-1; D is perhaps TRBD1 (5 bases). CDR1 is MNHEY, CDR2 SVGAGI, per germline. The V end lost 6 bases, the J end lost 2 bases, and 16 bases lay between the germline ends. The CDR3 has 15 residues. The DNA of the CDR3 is TGTGCCAGCAGACCCACCCGGACACGCAACACTGAAGCTTTCTTT. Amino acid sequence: CASRPTRTRNTEAFF.

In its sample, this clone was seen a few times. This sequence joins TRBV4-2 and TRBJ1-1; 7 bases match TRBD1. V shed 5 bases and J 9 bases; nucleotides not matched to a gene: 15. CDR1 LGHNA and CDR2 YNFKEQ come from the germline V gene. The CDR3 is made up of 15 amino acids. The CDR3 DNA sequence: TGTGCCAGCAGCGGGAGTGGACAGGTCGCTGTGAAAGCTTTCTTT. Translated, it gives CASSGSGQVAVKAFF.

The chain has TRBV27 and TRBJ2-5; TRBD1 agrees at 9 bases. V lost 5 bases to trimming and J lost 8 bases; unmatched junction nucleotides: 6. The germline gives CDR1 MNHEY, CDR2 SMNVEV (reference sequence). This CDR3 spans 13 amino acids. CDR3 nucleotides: TGTGCCAGCAGTCCAGGGACAGGGAGAACCCAGTACTTC. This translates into CASSPGTGRTQYF.

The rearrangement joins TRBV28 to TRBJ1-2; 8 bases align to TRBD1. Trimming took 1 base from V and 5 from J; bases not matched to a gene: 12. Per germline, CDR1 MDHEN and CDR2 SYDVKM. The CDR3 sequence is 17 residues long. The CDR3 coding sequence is TGTGCCAGCAGTTTATCCGGACAGGGAAGGGGGACTTATGGCTACACCTTC. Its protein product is CASSLSGQGRGTYGYTF.

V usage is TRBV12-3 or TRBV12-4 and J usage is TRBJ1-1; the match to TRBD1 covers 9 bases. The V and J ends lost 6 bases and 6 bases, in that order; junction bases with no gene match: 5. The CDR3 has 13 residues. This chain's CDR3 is CASRFDRGAEAFF. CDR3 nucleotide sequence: TGTGCCAGCAGATTTGACAGGGGGGCTGAAGCTTTCTTT.

The CDR3 coding sequence is TGTGCCAGCAGCTTGGGGGCCGCCTACAATGAGCAGTTCTTC. Encoded protein: CASSLGAAYNEQFF. V gene TRBV5-8 combines with J gene TRBJ2-1; D unresolved. The CDR3 has 14 residues. The V gene's germline CDR1 is SGHTS and CDR2 YDEGEE. Trimming pared 0 bases from V and 2 bases from J, leaving 6 bases between. Full variable domain (outside the CDR3, taken from reference TRBV5-8 and TRBJ2-1): EAGVTQSPTHLIKTRGQQATLRCSPISGHTSVYWYQQALGLGLQFLLWYDEGEERNRGNFPPRFSGRQFPNYSSELNVNALELEDSALYLCASSLGAAYNEQFFGPGTRLTVL.

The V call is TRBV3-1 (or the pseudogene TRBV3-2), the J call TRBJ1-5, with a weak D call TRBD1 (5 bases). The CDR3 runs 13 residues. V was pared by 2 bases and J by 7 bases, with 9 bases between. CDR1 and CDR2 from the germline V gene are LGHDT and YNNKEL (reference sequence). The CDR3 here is CASSQRGSQPQHF. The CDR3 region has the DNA TGTGCCAGCAGCCAAAGGGGAAGCCAGCCCCAGCATTTT.

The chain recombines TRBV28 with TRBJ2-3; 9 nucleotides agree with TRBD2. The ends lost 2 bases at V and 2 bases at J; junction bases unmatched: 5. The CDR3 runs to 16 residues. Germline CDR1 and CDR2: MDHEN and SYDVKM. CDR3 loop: CASSLAAGGATDTQYF. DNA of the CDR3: TGTGCCAGCAGTTTAGCGGCGGGGGGGGCCACAGATACGCAGTATTTT.

The DNA of the CDR3 is TGTGCCAGCAGTTCCGGGGAGGGCCAAGAGACCCAGTACTTC. It specifies CASSSGEGQETQYF. The J gene is TRBJ2-5, the V gene TRBV27; 7 nucleotides line up with TRBD2. This CDR3 region has 14 residues. The V gene's germline CDR1 is MNHEY and CDR2 SMNVEV (reference sequence). V lost 4 bases to trimming and J lost 1 base; unmatched junction nucleotides: 3.

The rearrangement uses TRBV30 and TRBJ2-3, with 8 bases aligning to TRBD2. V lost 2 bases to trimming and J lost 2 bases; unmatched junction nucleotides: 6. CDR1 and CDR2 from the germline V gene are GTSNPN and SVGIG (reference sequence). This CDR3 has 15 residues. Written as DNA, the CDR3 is TGTGCCTGGAGTCCCCTTAGCGGGGCCACAGATACGCAGTATTTT. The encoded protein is CAWSPLSGATDTQYF. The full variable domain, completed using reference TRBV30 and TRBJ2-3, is SQTIHQWPATLVQPVGSPLSLECTVEGTSNPNLYWYRQAAGRGLQLLFYSVGIGQISSEVPQNLSASRPQDRQFILSSKKLLLSDSGFYLCAWSPLSGATDTQYFGPGTRLTVL.

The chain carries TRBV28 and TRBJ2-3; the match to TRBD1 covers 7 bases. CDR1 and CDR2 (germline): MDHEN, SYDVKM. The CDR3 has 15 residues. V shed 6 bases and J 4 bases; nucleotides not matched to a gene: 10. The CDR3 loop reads CASSLDRAFADTQYF. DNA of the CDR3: TGTGCCAGCAGCTTAGACAGGGCTTTCGCAGATACGCAGTATTTT.

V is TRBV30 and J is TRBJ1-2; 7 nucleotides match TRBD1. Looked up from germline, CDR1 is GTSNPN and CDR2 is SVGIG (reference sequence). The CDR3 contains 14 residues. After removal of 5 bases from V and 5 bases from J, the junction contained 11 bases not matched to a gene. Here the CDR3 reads CAWELGTDPYGYTF. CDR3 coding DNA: TGTGCCTGGGAGTTAGGGACAGATCCTTATGGCTACACCTTC.

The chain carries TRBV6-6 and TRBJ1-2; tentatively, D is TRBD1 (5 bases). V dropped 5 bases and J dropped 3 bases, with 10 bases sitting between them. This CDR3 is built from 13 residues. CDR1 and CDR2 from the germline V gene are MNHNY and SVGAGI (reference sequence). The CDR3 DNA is TGTGCCAGCAGTACAGGACGGGACTATGGCTACACCTTC. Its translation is CASSTGRDYGYTF.

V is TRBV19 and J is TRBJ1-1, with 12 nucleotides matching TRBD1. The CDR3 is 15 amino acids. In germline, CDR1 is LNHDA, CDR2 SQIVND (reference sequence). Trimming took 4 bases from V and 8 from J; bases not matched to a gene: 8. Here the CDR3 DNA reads TGTGCCAGTAGTAGGTCCGGGACAGGGGGCGAAGAAGCTTTCTTT. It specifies CASSRSGTGGEEAFF.

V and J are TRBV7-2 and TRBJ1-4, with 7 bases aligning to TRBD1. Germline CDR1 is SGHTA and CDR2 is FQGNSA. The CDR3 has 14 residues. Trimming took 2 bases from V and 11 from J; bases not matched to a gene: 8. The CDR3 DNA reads TGTGCCAGCAGCTTATCAAGACAGGGCGAGAAACTGTTTTTT. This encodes CASSLSRQGEKLFF.

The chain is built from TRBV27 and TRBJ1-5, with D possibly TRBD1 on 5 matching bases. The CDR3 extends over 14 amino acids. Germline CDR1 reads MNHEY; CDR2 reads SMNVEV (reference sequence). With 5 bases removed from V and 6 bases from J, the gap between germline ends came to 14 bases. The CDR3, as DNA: TGTGCCAGCAGTCGCCTCCAGGGAGGTCAGCCCCAGCATTTT. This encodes CASSRLQGGQPQHF.